The 20 T cell receptor beta chains below all came from one sample that was sequenced in a study of immune cell composition in non-small cell lung cancer. Normal lung was taken at the farthest possible site, at least 3 cm from tumour. Measured with immunoSEQ multiplex PCR; TCRdb has only the in-frame clones, and not every one. The profile shows about 4,900 clones, 55% to 75% of them singletons. Material: non-adjacent lung tissue. Receptors were obtained from a human donor with non-small cell lung cancer.

The J gene is TRBJ2-7, the V gene TRBV6-5; possibly TRBD2 for D (6 bases). CDR1 and CDR2 from the germline V gene are MNHEY and SVGAGI. The CDR3 contains 12 residues. V was trimmed by 2 bases and J by 6 bases, leaving 8 bases between them. CDR3 region: CASSYPEGEQYF. CDR3 in DNA: TGTGCCAGCAGTTACCCGGAGGGCGAGCAGTACTTC.

The V call is TRBV23-1, the J call TRBJ2-7; 8 positions match TRBD2. TRBV23-1 is identified as an open reading frame with a role that is uncertain. The CDR3 sequence is 14 residues long. The V segment lost 3 bases and the J segment 3 bases; nucleotides outside the gene matches: 4. Here the CDR3 reads CASSQIGTSYEQYF. Here the CDR3 DNA reads TGCGCCAGCAGTCAGATTGGGACTAGCTACGAGCAGTACTTC.

This clone was detected only a few times. The rearrangement uses TRBV28 and TRBJ1-5, with D tentatively TRBD1 (5 bases). V lost 5 bases, J lost 4 bases, and 9 bases lay in between. This CDR3 has 13 amino acids. Germline V CDR1 and CDR2: MDHEN, SYDVKM. CDR3 DNA: TGTGCCAGCAGTACAGGAGTTAATCAGCCCCAGCATTTT. It translates to CASSTGVNQPQHF.

The chain carries TRBV2 and TRBJ1-2; 7 nucleotides match TRBD1. From germline, CDR1 is SNHLY and CDR2 FYNNEI. There are 14 residues in the CDR3. Trimming took 5 bases from V and 7 from J; bases not matched to a gene: 10. The DNA for the CDR3 is TGTGCCAGCAGTTTCGACAGGGTTCGTGGTGGCTACACCTTC. This codes for CASSFDRVRGGYTF. The full variable domain, rest sourced from reference TRBV2 and TRBJ1-2, is EPEVTQTPSHQVTQMGQEVILRCVPISNHLYFYWYRQILGQKVEFLVSFYNNEISEKSEIFDDQFSVERPDGSNFTLKIRSTKLEDSAMYFCASSFDRVRGGYTFGSGTRLTVV.

DNA of the CDR3: TGCGCCAGCAGCCAGACAGGGGGAATGAAGAGCTCCTATAATTCACCCCTCCACTTT. Its protein product is CASSQTGGMKSSYNSPLHF. This chain links TRBV4-1 with TRBJ1-6; 9 bases line up with TRBD1. The CDR3 is made up of 19 amino acids. Trimming took 3 bases from V and 0 from J; bases not matched to a gene: 9. In germline, CDR1 is MGHRA, CDR2 YSYEKL.

The V gene is TRBV6-5, the J gene TRBJ2-1; 7 bases are a match to TRBD2. There are 15 residues in the CDR3. Unmatched junction bases numbered 12, after V lost 0 bases and J lost 13 bases. Germline CDR1 reads MNHEY; CDR2 reads SVGAGI. CDR3 nucleotides: TGTGCCAGCAGTTACTCTGGTGGGGGGGGTGTCGCCCAGTTCTTC. Its protein is CASSYSGGGGVAQFF.

This clone counts as medium-sized (0.01 to 0.1%). This chain connects TRBV28 to TRBJ1-5; D remains ambiguous. The CDR3 sequence is 14 residues long. Deletions cut 6 bases from V and 1 base from J, with 10 bases between. Looked up from germline, CDR1 is MDHEN and CDR2 is SYDVKM. CDR3 residues: CASSSGGSNQPQHF. In nucleotides, the CDR3 is TGTGCCAGCAGCTCCGGAGGGAGCAATCAGCCCCAGCATTTT.

About this clone itself: At one boundary the junction diverges from the germline segment, which might be a read error. The V and J genes are TRBV2 and TRBJ1-1, with D maybe TRBD1 (5 bases). Germline V gene data show CDR1 as SNHLY and CDR2 as FYNNEI. CDR3 length equals 14 residues. Here the CDR3 DNA reads TGTGCCAGCAGTGCGGCAGCGGGGGGAACTGAAGTTTTCTTT. It translates to CASSAAAGGTEVFF.

The sample holds one count of this clone. The chain recombines TRBV5-6 with TRBJ2-4; 11 bases line up with TRBD2. CDR3 length: 14 residues. V was pared by 7 bases and J by 6 bases, with 6 bases of the junction left unmatched. CDR1 is SGHDT and CDR2 is YYEEEE in the germline V gene. The CDR3 DNA reads as TGTGCCAGCGGCGGTAGCGGGGGGGTAAACATTCAGTACTTC. Translating it yields CASGGSGGVNIQYF. The full variable domain, rest sourced from reference TRBV5-6 and TRBJ2-4, is DAGVTQSPTHLIKTRGQQVTLRCSPKSGHDTVSWYQQALGQGPQFIFQYYEEEERQRGNFPDRFSGHQFPNYSSELNVNALLLGDSALYLCASGGSGGVNIQYFGAGTRLSVL.

The chain joins TRBV19 to TRBJ2-1, with D possibly matching TRBD2 (6 bases). The CDR3 loop spans 15 amino acids. Germline V gene lookup returns CDR1 LNHDA and CDR2 SQIVND (reference sequence). V lost 5 bases and J lost 8, with 19 bases in between. In nucleotides, the CDR3 is TGTGCCAGTAGTGTCCGGGGTTCTACGGGGGATGAGCAGTTCTTC. Translated: CASSVRGSTGDEQFF.

This chain links TRBV11-2 with TRBJ2-7; unclear D gene. Trimming took off 5 bases at V and 0 bases at J, with 11 bases between the two ends. Germline-derived CDR1 and CDR2 are SGHAT and FQNNGV. The CDR3 has 14 amino acids. CDR3 nucleotide sequence: TGTGCCAGCAGCCCGGGTGGTGCCTCCTACGAGCAGTACTTC. This gives the protein CASSPGGASYEQYF. The full variable domain, completed using reference TRBV11-2 and TRBJ2-7, is EAGVAQSPRYKIIEKRQSVAFWCNPISGHATLYWYQQILGQGPKLLIQFQNNGVVDDSQLPKDRFSAERLKGVDSTLKIQPAKLEDSAVYLCASSPGGASYEQYFGPGTRLTVT.

This clone was recorded a few times. The chain has TRBV10-2 and TRBJ2-7; D remains unclear. CDR1 is WSHSY, CDR2 SAAADI, per germline. V was trimmed by 7 bases and J by 6 bases, leaving 10 bases between them. This CDR3 comprises 11 residues. As DNA, the CDR3 is TGCGCCAGCACGCAAGGAGCCGAGCAGTACTTC. It encodes CASTQGAEQYF.

The CDR3 is CASSLAGTGGPYEQYF. For the CDR3, the DNA is TGTGCCAGCAGCTTAGCAGGGACAGGGGGCCCCTACGAGCAGTACTTC. The gene calls are TRBV11-2 and TRBJ2-7; the match to TRBD1 covers 12 bases. Germline assignment: CDR1 SGHAT and CDR2 FQNNGV. The CDR3 has 16 amino acids. J lost 2 bases, V lost 1 base, and 3 bases had no gene match.

This clone turned up a few times. This chain joins TRBV7-9 and TRBJ1-2, with D tentatively TRBD1 (6 bases). The V gene's germline CDR1 is SEHNR and CDR2 FQNEAQ (reference sequence). This CDR3 region has 17 residues. Trimming stripped 1 base from V and 4 bases from J, with 19 bases between. CDR3 residues: CASSLGGGGNNPYGYTF. As DNA, the CDR3 is TGTGCCAGCAGCTTAGGGGGGGGCGGAAATAACCCCTATGGCTACACCTTC. Full variable domain (outside the CDR3, taken from reference TRBV7-9 and TRBJ1-2): DTGVSQNPRHKITKRGQNVTFRCDPISEHNRLYWYRQTLGQGPEFLTYFQNEAQLEKSRLLSDRFSAERPKGSFSTLEIQRTEQGDSAMYLCASSLGGGGNNPYGYTFGSGTRLTVV.

This clone was detected only once. The chain has TRBV4-3 and TRBJ1-5; D may be TRBD1 (6 bases). V was pared by 0 bases and J by 5 bases, with 23 bases between. The CDR3 has 19 amino acids. Germline CDR1 LGHNA, CDR2 YSLEER. The CDR3 spells CASSQDLEGGGTTYQPQHF. As DNA, the CDR3 is TGCGCCAGCAGCCAAGATTTGGAGGGGGGAGGGACCACTTATCAGCCCCAGCATTTT.

This clone showed up just a few times. The chain joins TRBV4-3 to TRBJ2-7; tentative D call: TRBD2 (5 bases). Deletions cut 4 bases from V and 2 bases from J, with 12 bases between. This CDR3 region has 14 residues. Per germline, CDR1 LGHNA and CDR2 YSLEER. In DNA, the CDR3 is TGCGCCAGCAGCCCAAACGCGGGCCCCTACGAGCAGTACTTC. Protein: CASSPNAGPYEQYF.

The V call is TRBV9, the J call TRBJ1-5; D gene unclear. The CDR3 is 13 residues long. V was cut by 4 bases and J by 5 bases, with 10 bases left in between. Germline CDR1 is SGDLS and CDR2 is YYNGEE. CDR3 nucleotide sequence: TGTGCCAGCAGCATCTGGGGAGATCAGCCCCAGCATTTT. This codes for CASSIWGDQPQHF.

By sample fraction, this clone is medium-sized. V and J are TRBV6-5 and TRBJ2-1, with TRBD1 matching over 8 bases. Unmatched junction bases numbered 10, after V lost 5 bases and J lost 7 bases. Looked up from germline, CDR1 is MNHEY and CDR2 is SVGAGI. The CDR3 is made up of 15 amino acids. The CDR3 protein is CASSTSGGSKNEQFF. For the CDR3, the DNA is TGTGCCAGCAGTACATCAGGGGGCAGTAAGAATGAGCAGTTCTTC.

V gene TRBV10-1 combines with J gene TRBJ2-5; the D is unclear. V was clipped by 0 bases and J by 1 base, with 9 bases between them. Germline V lookup: CDR1 WNHNN, CDR2 SYGVQD (reference sequence). The length of the CDR3 is 15 residues. CDR3 protein: CASSESDDFQETQYF. The CDR3 nucleotides are TGCGCCAGCAGTGAGTCCGATGACTTCCAAGAGACCCAGTACTTC.

V is TRBV6-5 and J is TRBJ1-1, with TRBD1 as a possible D gene (6 bases). The V gene lost 5 bases and the J gene lost 0 bases, with 13 bases spanning the gap. Per the germline V gene, CDR1 is MNHEY and CDR2 is SVGAGI. The CDR3 spans 15 residues. The CDR3 protein is CASSVRTAMNTEAFF. Here the CDR3 DNA reads TGTGCCAGCAGTGTCCGGACAGCCATGAACACTGAAGCTTTCTTT.